The rows below give T cell receptor beta chains drawn from one sample of a study of T-cell memory formation after mild COVID-19. TCRdb re-analysed the 5' RACE reads in MiXCR, keeping a single row per CDR3 protein. In the table there are around 150,000 distinct CDR3 sequences, roughly 15% of which are singletons. The sample consisted of PBMCs or a T cell subset sorted from them (not recorded which). Source of these receptors: an adult woman who had mild COVID-19 (a few samples of this study predate the infection). Cell type and time point are not known. Both conserved end residues are part of each CDR3. D genes are given only for firm matches. Clone size is not always given. Where it is, it says once, few, many or a class for expanded clones.

clone size: few; D gene: NA; J gene: TRBJ2-1; V gene: TRBV7-7; CDR3 protein: CASSLRLQSYNEQFF; CDR3 DNA: TGTGCTAGCAGCTTACGCCTGCAATCCTACAATGAGCAGTTCTTC
clone size: many; D gene: NA; J gene: TRBJ2-7; V gene: TRBV5-6; CDR3 protein: CASSFIGGGYEQYF; CDR3 DNA: TGTGCCAGCAGCTTTATCGGAGGAGGCTACGAGCAGTACTTC
clone size: NA; D gene: NA; J gene: TRBJ1-5; V gene: TRBV30; CDR3 protein: CAWSGLGPQHF; CDR3 DNA: TGTGCCTGGAGTGGTCTCGGGCCCCAGCATTTT
clone size: NA; D gene: TRBD1; J gene: TRBJ2-5; V gene: TRBV6-4; CDR3 protein: CASSPGQGDVETQYF; CDR3 DNA: TGTGCCAGCAGTCCCGGACAGGGGGACGTTGAGACCCAGTACTTC
clone size: NA; D gene: NA; J gene: TRBJ1-1; V gene: TRBV13; CDR3 protein: CASGRGRTEAFF; CDR3 DNA: TGTGCCAGCGGCCGTGGACGGACTGAAGCTTTCTTT
clone size: few; D gene: NA; J gene: TRBJ2-1; V gene: TRBV7-8; CDR3 protein: CASSLVQGRIHNEQFF; CDR3 DNA: TGTGCCAGCAGCTTAGTCCAGGGAAGAATTCACAATGAGCAGTTCTTC
clone size: NA; D gene: NA; J gene: TRBJ1-2; V gene: TRBV3-1; CDR3 protein: CASSLGQHNGYTF; CDR3 DNA: TGTGCCAGCAGCCTAGGACAGCATAATGGCTACACCTTC
clone size: once; D gene: NA; J gene: TRBJ2-2; V gene: TRBV12-3/TRBV12-4; CDR3 protein: CASSGGRDGELFF; CDR3 DNA: TGTGCCAGCAGTGGGGGACGGGACGGGGAGCTGTTTTTT
clone size: NA; D gene: NA; J gene: TRBJ1-1; V gene: TRBV6-2/TRBV6-3; CDR3 protein: CASSYWERDTEAFF; CDR3 DNA: TGTGCCAGCAGTTACTGGGAACGGGACACTGAAGCTTTCTTT
clone size: NA; D gene: NA; J gene: TRBJ2-3; V gene: TRBV24-1; CDR3 protein: CATSDPDSDTQYF; CDR3 DNA: TGTGCCACCAGTGACCCGGACAGTGATACGCAGTATTTT
clone size: few; D gene: TRBD1; J gene: TRBJ2-5; V gene: TRBV24-1; CDR3 protein: CATSESGTGIMKETQYF; CDR3 DNA: TGTGCCACCAGTGAGTCCGGGACAGGGATCATGAAAGAGACCCAGTACTTC
clone size: NA; D gene: NA; J gene: TRBJ2-1; V gene: TRBV4-2; CDR3 protein: CASSQSETNEQFF; CDR3 DNA: TGTGCCAGCAGCCAATCCGAGACCAATGAGCAGTTCTTC
clone size: few; D gene: NA; J gene: TRBJ2-4; V gene: TRBV5-5; CDR3 protein: CASGWKLGEGKNIQYF; CDR3 DNA: TGTGCCAGCGGGTGGAAGTTGGGGGAAGGCAAAAACATTCAGTACTTC